This T cell receptor beta chain is from a study of blood T cell repertoires in COVID-19. The CDR3 is made up of 12 amino acids. Germline V gives CDR1 MDHEN, CDR2 SYDVKM. V lost 8 bases and J lost 3, with 8 bases in between. Those enrolled, adults aged 18 to 89 years, came from 20 to 25 US areas. Categorization into cohorts depended on clinical history that participants reported. As handled by the study authors: Quantification of nucleated cells was approximated via reference gene primer amplification. Using immunoSEQ multiplex PCR, the repertoire was profiled, and TCRdb retains in-frame clones only, with some absent. That table supplies the V and J calls and clone size; D and trimming were determined from the DNA. This sample carries about 380,000 clones, more than 75% of them seen once, and the ten largest clones take about 1.1%.

The sequence derives from a woman aged 18-29 years who had recovered from COVID-19. Sequencing was performed on PBMCs or T cells enriched from blood (not recorded which). The chain has TRBV28 and TRBJ1-3, with D uncertain. CDR3 sequence reads: CASEEGGNTIYF. CDR3 DNA: TGTGCCAGCGAGGAAGGTGGAAACACCATATATTTT.